This TCR beta chain was identified in a study of OX40 agonist ivuxolimab in advanced cancers. Across the study: Cancers in dose escalation were hepatocellular, melanoma, renal cell and head and neck.

Using immunoSEQ multiplex PCR, the repertoire was profiled, and TCRdb retains in-frame clones only, with some absent. The data show roughly 60,000 clones, around 87% seen once. Study-level points and caveats: On average, a greater number of expanded clones characterised CD8+ T cells relative to CD4+.

With 5 bases removed from V and 2 bases from J, the gap between germline ends came to 9 bases. This CDR3 region has 13 residues. Germline V lookup: CDR1 SGHTA, CDR2 FQGTGA. Notes on this clone: Its target is unknown.

Sample: CD4+ or CD8+ T cells sorted from blood, taken in a trial of the OX40 agonist ivuxolimab. The receptor was derived from an adult with an advanced solid tumor such as melanoma, head and neck, liver or kidney cancer. V and J are TRBV7-3 and TRBJ1-2; no firm D call. CDR3 amino acids: CASSGPGNYGYTF. CDR3 DNA: TGTGCCAGCAGCGGTCCGGGCAACTATGGCTACACCTTC.